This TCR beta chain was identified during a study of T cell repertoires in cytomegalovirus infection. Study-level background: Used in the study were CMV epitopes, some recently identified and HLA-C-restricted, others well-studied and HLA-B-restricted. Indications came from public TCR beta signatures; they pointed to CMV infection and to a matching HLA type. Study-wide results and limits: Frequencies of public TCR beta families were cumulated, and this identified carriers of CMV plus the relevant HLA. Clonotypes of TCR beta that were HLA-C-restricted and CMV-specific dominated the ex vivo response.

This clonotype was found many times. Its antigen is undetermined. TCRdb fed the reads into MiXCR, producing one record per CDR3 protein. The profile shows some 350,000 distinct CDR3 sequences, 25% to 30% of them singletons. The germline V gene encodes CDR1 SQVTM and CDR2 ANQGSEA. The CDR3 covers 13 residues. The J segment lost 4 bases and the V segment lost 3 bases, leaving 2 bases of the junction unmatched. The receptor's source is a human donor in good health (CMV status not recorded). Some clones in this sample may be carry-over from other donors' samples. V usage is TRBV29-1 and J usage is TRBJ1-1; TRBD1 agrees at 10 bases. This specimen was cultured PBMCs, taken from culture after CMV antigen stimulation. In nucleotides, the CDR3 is TGCAGCGTTGACGGGACAGGGGCCACTGAAGCTTTCTTT. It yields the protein CSVDGTGATEAFF.